The source of this TCR beta chain is a study of cytomegalovirus exposure and HLA in healthy donors. The V and J ends lost 4 bases and 9 bases, in that order; junction bases with no gene match: 17. Germline-derived CDR1 and CDR2 are MGHRA and YSYEKL. CDR3 length: 17 residues. In the PCR, 60 Vbeta and 13 Jbeta primers were used. Only in-frame clones appear in the TCRdb table, and some are missing; sequencing was by immunoSEQ multiplex PCR. The sample spans 100,000 to 150,000 clones; the ten largest clones claim around 2.7%. The receptor's source is a young man in good health and CMV-seronegative. The chain is built from TRBV4-1 and TRBJ1-5; 8 nucleotides line up with TRBD1. The sequencing sample was made of PBMCs. The CDR3 here is CASSPSSPGQGRRPQHF. The CDR3 coding sequence is TGCGCCAGCAGCCCGAGCAGCCCCGGACAGGGTAGACGGCCCCAGCATTTT.